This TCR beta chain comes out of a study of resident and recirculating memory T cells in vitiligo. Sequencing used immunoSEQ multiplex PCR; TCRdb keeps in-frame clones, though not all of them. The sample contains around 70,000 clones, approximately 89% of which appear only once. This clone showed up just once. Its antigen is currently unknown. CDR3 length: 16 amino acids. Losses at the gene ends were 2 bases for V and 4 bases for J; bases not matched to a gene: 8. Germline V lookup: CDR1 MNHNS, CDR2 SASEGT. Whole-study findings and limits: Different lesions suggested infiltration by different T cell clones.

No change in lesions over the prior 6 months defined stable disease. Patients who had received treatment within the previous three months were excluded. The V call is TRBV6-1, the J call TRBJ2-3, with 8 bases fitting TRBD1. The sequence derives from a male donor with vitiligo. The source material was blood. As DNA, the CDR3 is TGTGCCAGCAGTGAACCGGACAGGGCCGTGGCAGATACGCAGTATTTT. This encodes CASSEPDRAVADTQYF.